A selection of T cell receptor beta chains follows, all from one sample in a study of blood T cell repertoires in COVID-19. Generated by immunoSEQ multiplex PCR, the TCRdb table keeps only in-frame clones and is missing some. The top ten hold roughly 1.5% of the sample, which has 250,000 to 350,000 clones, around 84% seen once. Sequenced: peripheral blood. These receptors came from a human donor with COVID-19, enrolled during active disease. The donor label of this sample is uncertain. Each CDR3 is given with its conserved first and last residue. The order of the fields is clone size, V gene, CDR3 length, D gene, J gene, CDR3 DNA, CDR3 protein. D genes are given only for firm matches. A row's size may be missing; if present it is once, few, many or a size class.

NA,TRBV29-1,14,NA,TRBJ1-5,TGCAGCGTTGCGGAGGGCAGGGTAGAACAGCCCCAGCATTTT,CSVAEGRVEQPQHF
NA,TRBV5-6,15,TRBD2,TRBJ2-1,TGTGCCAGCAGCCTGACTAGCGGGGCTTACAATGAGCAGTTCTTC,CASSLTSGAYNEQFF
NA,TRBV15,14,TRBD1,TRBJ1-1,TGTGCCACCAGCTTCCCGGACAGGGGGGGTGAAGCTTTCTTT,CATSFPDRGGEAFF
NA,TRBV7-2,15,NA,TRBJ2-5,TGTGCCAGCAGCTTAGCGGGAGCCAACTCGGAGACCCAGTACTTC,CASSLAGANSETQYF
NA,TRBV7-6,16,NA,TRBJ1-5,TGTGCCAGCAGCTTAGCCGGGGGGACTGGCAATCAGCCCCAGCATTTT,CASSLAGGTGNQPQHF
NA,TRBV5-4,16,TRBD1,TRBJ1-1,TGTGCCAGCAGCCGGGACGGGGCAACAGGGGGCACTGAAGCTTTCTTT,CASSRDGATGGTEAFF
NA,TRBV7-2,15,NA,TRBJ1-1,TGTGCCAGCAGCTTCCCCCCAGGGACTAACACTGAAGCTTTCTTT,CASSFPPGTNTEAFF
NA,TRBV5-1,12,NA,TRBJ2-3,TGCGCCAGCAGCTGGAGAGCAGATACGCAGTATTTT,CASSWRADTQYF
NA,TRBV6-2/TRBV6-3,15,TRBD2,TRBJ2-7,TGTGCCAGCAGCCTTGCGTTAGCGGGAACCTACGAGCAGTACTTC,CASSLALAGTYEQYF
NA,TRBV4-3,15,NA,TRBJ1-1,TGCGCCAGCAGCCAAGATCCCGGACAGTACACTGAAGCTTTCTTT,CASSQDPGQYTEAFF
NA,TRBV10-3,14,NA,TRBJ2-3,TGTGCCATCAGTGAGTCTGCGTTCACAGATACGCAGTATTTT,CAISESAFTDTQYF
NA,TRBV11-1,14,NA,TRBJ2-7,TGTGCCAGCAGCTTAGAGGCCAGGGGAAGCGAGCAGTACTTC,CASSLEARGSEQYF
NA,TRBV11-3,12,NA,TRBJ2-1,TGTGCCAGCAGCTTGGGGGGTAGTGAGCAGTTCTTC,CASSLGGSEQFF
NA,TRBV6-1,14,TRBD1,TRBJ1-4,TGTGCCAGCAGTGAAGGGGGACAGAATGAAAAACTGTTTTTT,CASSEGGQNEKLFF
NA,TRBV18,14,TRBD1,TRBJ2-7,TGTGCCAGCTCACTGGGACAGTTAACCTACGAGCAGTACTTC,CASSLGQLTYEQYF
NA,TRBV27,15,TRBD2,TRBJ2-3,TGTGCCAGCAGTAAGACTAGCGCCGGGGAAGATACGCAGTATTTT,CASSKTSAGEDTQYF
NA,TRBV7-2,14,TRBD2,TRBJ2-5,TGTGCCAGCAGCTTACAGGGAGGGCAAGAGACCCAGTACTTC,CASSLQGGQETQYF
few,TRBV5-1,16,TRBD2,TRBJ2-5,TGCGCCAGCAGCTTGGCGCCTAGCGGGAGTCAAGAGACCCAGTACTTC,CASSLAPSGSQETQYF
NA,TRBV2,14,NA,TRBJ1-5,TGTGCCAGCAGGAGAGAACAGGGCGATCAGCCCCAGCATTTT,CASRREQGDQPQHF
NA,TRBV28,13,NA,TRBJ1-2,TGTGCCAGCAGTTTTCCTTCGTCTCGGGGCTACACCTTC,CASSFPSSRGYTF
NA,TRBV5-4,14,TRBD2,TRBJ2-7,TGTGCCAGCAGCTTGGCAGCGGGGGCGGCGGAGCAGTACTTC,CASSLAAGAAEQYF
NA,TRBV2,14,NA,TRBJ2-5,TGTGCCACCTACCTGGACAGCACACAAGAGACCCAGTACTTC,CATYLDSTQETQYF
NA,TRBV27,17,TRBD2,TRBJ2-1,TGTGCCAGCAGTTTAAGAGAAGGCGGGAGCTCCTACAATGAGCAGTTCTTC,CASSLREGGSSYNEQFF
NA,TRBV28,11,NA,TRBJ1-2,TGTGCCAGCAAGGCGGGCGGTGGCTACACCTTC,CASKAGGGYTF
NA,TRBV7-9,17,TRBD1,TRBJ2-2,TGTGCCAGCAGCTTAATTTTCACAGGGGGCGCCTCCGGGGAGCTGTTTTTT,CASSLIFTGGASGELFF
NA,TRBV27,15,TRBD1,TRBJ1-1,TGTGCCAGCAGTTTTCAGGGGGGCATGAACACTGAAGCTTTCTTT,CASSFQGGMNTEAFF
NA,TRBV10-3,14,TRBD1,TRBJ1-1,TGTGCCATCAGTGAGAGGGGACAGGGCACTGAAGCTTTCTTT,CAISERGQGTEAFF
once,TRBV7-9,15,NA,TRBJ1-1,TGTGCCAGCAGCCCCGGGGACATGATCCCCTTTGAAGCTTTCTTT,CASSPGDMIPFEAFF
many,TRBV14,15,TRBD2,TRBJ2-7,TGTGCCAGCAGCCGCTTACTAGCGGGGGTGAGCGAGCAGTACTTC,CASSRLLAGVSEQYF
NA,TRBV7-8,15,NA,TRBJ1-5,TGTGCCAGCAGCTTTGACTTTAGAGGCAATCAGCCCCAGCATTTT,CASSFDFRGNQPQHF
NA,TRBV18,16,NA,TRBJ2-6,TGTGCCAGCTCACCACCGGGCAGGGCTGGGGCCAACGTCCTGACTTTC,CASSPPGRAGANVLTF
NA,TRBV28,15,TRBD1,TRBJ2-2,TGTGCCACCCCCCGGGACAGGGTCAACACCGGGGAGCTGTTTTTT,CATPRDRVNTGELFF
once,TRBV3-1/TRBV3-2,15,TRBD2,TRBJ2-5,TGTGCCAGCAGCCAGCAGGCGGGAGGCTCCAAGACCCAGTACTTC,CASSQQAGGSKTQYF
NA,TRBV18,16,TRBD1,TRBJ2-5,TGTGCCAGCTCCCTTCCTGGACAGGGGGGTCAAGAGACCCAGTACTTC,CASSLPGQGGQETQYF
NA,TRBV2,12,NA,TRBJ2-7,TGTGCCAGCAGTCGGTCGGGGAGCGAGCAGTACTTC,CASSRSGSEQYF
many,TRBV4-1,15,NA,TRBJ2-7,TGCGCCAGCAGCCAAGTCGAGCGAGGCCTCTACGAGCAGTACTTC,CASSQVERGLYEQYF
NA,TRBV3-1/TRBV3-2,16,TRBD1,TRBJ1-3,TGTGCCAGCAGCCAAGGGACAGGGGGGAGAGGAAACACCATATATTTT,CASSQGTGGRGNTIYF